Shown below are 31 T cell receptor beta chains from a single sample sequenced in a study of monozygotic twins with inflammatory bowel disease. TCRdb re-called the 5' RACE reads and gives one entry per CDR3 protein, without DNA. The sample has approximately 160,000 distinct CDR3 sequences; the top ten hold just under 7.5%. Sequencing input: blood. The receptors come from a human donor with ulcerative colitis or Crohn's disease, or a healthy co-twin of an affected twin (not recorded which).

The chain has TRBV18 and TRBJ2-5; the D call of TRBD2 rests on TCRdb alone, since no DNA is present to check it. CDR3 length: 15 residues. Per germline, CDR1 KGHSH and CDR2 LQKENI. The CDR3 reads CASSPRTSRLETQYF.

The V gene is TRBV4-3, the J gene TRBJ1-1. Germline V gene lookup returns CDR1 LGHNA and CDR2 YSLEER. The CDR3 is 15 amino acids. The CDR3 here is CASSQEGGGRTEAFF.

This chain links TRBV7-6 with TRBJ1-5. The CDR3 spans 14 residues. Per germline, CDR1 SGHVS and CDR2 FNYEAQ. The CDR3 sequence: CASSLGRANQPQHF.

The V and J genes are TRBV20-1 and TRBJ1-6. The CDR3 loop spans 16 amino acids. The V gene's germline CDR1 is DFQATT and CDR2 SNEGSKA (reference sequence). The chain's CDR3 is CSAIKEAGLRNSPLHF.

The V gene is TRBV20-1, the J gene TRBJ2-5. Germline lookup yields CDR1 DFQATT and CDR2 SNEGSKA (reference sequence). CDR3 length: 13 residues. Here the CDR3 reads CSASTSAQETQYF.

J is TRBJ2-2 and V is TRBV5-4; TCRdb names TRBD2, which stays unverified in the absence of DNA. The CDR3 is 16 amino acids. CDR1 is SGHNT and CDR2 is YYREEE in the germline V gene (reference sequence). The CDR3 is CASSLGLAGETGELFF.

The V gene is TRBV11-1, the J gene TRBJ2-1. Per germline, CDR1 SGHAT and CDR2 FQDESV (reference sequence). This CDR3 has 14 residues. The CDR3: CASRPTKAQNEQFF.

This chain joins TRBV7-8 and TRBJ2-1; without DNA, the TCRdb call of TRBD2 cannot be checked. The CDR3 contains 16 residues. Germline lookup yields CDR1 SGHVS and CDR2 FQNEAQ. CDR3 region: CASSPKLAGVINEQFF.

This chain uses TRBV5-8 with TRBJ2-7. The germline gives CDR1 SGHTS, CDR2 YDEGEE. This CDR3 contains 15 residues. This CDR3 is CASSPVSVTAYEQYF.

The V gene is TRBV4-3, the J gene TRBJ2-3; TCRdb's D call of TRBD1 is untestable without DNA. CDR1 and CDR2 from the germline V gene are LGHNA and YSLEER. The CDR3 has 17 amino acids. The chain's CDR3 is CASSQGDRVRGSDTQYF.

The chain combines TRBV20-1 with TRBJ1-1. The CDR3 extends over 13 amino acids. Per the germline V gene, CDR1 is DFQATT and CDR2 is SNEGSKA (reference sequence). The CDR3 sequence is CSVIRVMNTEAFF.

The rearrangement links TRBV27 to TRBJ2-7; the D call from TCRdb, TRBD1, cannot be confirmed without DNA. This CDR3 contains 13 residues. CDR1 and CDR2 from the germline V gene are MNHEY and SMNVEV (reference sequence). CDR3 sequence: CASSPLDSHEQYF.

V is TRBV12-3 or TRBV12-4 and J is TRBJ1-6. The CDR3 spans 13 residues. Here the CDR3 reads CASSSGYNSPLHF.

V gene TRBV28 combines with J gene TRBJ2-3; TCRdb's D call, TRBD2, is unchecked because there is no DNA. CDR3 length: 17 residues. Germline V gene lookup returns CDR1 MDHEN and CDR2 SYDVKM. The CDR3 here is CASSSPGLAGVTDTQYF.

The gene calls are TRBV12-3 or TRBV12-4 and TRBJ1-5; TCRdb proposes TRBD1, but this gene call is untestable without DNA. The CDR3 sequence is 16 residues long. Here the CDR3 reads CASSSRGTGLNQPQHF.

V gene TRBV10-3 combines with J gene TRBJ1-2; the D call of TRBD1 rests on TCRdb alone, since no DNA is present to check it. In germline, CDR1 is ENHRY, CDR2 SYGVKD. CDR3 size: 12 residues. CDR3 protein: CAISENPEECTF.

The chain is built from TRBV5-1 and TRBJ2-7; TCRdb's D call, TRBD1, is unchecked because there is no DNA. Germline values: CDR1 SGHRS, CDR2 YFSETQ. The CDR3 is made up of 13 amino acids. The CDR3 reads CASSTGQGFEQYF.

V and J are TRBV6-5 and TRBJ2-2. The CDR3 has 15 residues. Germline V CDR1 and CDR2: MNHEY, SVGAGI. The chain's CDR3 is CASSYRWTSDGELFF.

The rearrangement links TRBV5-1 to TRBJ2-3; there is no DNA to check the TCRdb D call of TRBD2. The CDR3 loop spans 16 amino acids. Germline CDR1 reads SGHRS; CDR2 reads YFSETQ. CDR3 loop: CASSLDTGGASDTQYF.

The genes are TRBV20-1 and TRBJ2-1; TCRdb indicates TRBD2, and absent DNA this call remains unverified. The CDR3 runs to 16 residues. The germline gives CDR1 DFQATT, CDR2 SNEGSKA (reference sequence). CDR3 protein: CSARPLMRGDPNEQFF.

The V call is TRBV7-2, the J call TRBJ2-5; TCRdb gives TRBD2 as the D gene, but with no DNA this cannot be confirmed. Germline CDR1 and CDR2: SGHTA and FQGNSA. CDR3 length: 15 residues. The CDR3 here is CASSSGDFFKETQYF.

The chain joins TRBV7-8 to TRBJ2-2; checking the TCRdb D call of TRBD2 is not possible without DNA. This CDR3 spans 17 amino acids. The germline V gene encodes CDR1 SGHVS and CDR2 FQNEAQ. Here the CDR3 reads CASSLGAAGGIPGELFF.

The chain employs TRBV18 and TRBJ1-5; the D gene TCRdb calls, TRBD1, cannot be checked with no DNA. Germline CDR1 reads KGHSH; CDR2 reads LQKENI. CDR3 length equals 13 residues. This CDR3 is CASSTGRGQPQHF.

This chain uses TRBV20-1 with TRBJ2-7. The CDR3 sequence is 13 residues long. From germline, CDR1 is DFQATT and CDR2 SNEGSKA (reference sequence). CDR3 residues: CSADGNFDYEQYF.

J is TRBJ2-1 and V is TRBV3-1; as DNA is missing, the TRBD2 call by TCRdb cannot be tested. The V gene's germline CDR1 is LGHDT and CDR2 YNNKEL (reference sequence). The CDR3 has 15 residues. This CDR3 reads CASSRELAGYNEQFF.

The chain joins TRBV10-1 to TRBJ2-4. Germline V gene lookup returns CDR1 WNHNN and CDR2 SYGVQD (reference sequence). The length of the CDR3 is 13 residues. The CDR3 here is CASSMGAKNIQYF.

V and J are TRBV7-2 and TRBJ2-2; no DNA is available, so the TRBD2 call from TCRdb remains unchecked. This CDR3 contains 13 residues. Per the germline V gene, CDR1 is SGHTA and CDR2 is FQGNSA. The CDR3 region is CASSLLATGELFF.

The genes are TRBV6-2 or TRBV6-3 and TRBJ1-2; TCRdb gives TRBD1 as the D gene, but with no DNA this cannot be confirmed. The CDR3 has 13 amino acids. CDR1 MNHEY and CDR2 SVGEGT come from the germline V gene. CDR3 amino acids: CASNNQQGSGYTF.

The CDR3 region is CASRGSNYGYTF. The V gene is TRBV21-1, the J gene TRBJ1-2. TRBV21-1 is noted as a pseudogene. This CDR3 has 12 amino acids.

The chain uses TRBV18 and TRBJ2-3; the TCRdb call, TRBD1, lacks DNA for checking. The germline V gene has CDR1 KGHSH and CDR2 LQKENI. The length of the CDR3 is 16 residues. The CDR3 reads CASSPLRDSFTDTQYF.

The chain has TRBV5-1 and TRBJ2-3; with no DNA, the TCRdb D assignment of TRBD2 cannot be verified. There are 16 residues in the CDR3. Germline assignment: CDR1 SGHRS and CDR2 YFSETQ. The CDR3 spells CASSGPEGGPTDTQYF.